The text below deals with one T cell receptor (beta chain). The antigen is not known. The record originates from a study of T cells after yellow fever vaccination. Findings and caveats of the study: Clonotype sharing between CD4 and CD8 compartments was small.

In germline, CDR1 is LGHNT, CDR2 FRNRAP. This CDR3 region has 14 residues. J lost 0 bases, V lost 10 bases, and 5 bases had no gene match. One entry per CDR3 protein results from TCRdb running MiXCR on the 5' RACE reads. Here the sample spans about 350,000 distinct CDR3 sequences, 8.1% being singletons. The source was PBMCs, collected around 45 days after the first yellow fever vaccination. This TCR came from a young man who received the YFV17D yellow fever vaccine. The J gene is TRBJ2-2, the V gene TRBV12-5, with TRBD1 identical over 7 bases. This CDR3 reads CAIGGQANTGELFF. The CDR3 nucleotides read TGTGCTATAGGAGGACAGGCGAACACCGGGGAGCTGTTTTTT.